This section outlines one TCR beta chain sequence together with its context. In the study's own analysis: Amplified reference gene primers provided the basis for estimating nucleated cell counts. Clones were sequenced by immunoSEQ multiplex PCR, and TCRdb holds only the in-frame ones, with some missing. The D gene and trimming were derived from the DNA, and the V and J assignments and clone size from that table. The top ten clones hold 0.45% to 0.6% of a sample with 160,000 or so clones, about 80% of them seen once. CDR1 is SGHTA, CDR2 FQGNSA, per germline. The CDR3 is 16 residues long. With 6 bases clipped from V and 8 bases from J, the junction kept 9 bases outside the gene matches. The data belong to a study of blood T cell repertoires in COVID-19.

What was sequenced was peripheral blood. The V gene is TRBV7-2, the J gene TRBJ2-4; 14 nucleotides line up with TRBD2. The receptor was isolated from a man aged 55 to 69 with acute or convalescent COVID-19. The CDR3 nucleotides read TGTGCCAGCAGAAGAGCCGGGACTAGCGGGGGAGACATTCAGTACTTC. Its translation is CASRRAGTSGGDIQYF.